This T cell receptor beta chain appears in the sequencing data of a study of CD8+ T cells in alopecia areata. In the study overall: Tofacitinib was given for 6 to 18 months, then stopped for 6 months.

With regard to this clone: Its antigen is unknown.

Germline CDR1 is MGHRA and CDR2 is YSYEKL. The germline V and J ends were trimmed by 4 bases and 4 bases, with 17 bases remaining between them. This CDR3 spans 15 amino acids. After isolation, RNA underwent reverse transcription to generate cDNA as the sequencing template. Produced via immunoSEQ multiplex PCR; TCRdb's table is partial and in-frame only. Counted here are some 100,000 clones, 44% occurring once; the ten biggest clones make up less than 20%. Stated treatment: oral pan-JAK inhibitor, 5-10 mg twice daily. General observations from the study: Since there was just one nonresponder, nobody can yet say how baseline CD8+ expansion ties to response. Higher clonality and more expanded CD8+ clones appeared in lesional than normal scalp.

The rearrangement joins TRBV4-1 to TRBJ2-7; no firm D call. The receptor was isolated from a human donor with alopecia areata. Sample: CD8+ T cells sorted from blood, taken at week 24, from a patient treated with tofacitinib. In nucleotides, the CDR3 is TGCGCCAGCAGCCTGCGACTTACTCCCGAATACGAGCAGTACTTC. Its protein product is CASSLRLTPEYEQYF.